Given below is one T cell receptor beta chain in context. Its target is not known. At one of its ends the junction is not consistent with the germline gene, which may arise from a read error. Germline values: CDR1 SGHRS, CDR2 YFSETQ. CDR3 size: 13 residues. The library came from three nested PCR rounds adapted from ARM-PCR protocols. TCRdb itself ran the multiplex PCR reads through MiXCR, one entry per CDR3 protein. The sample records 100,000 to 120,000 distinct CDR3 sequences, 84% being singletons. The data were obtained in a study of tumor and adjacent non-tumor tissue in lung cancer. Study findings and constraints: TCR diversity was significantly greater in tumor than normal lung tissue.

The template was RNA from unsorted bulk tissue. The specimen sequenced was lung tumor tissue. The rearrangement links TRBV5-1 to TRBJ2-6; D not certain. This receptor was obtained from a man between 65 and 80 years old with non-small cell lung cancer. The CDR3 spells CASSLGWANVMTF. For the CDR3, the DNA is TGTGCCAGCAGCTTGGGCTGGGCCAACGTCATGACTTTC. Drawing the rest from reference TRBV5-1 and TRBJ2-6, the complete variable domain is KAGVTQTPRYLIKTRGQQVTLSCSPISGHRSVSWYQQTPGQGLQFLFEYFSETQRNKGNFPGRFSGRQFSNSRSEMNVSTLELGDSALYLCASSLGWANVMTFGAGSRLTVL.